This T cell receptor (beta chain) appears in the sequencing data of a study of blood T cell repertoires in COVID-19. Trimming took 5 bases from V and 9 from J; bases not matched to a gene: 6. Germline values: CDR1 SGHTA, CDR2 FQGNSA. There are 13 residues in the CDR3. Sequenced by immunoSEQ multiplex PCR; TCRdb stores in-frame clones only, minus some. The data contain about 170,000 clones, roughly four fifths of them singletons. The chain recombines TRBV7-2 with TRBJ2-1, with 8 positions matching TRBD1. The sequencing input was peripheral blood. The TCR originated in a woman aged 80 or older with acute or convalescent COVID-19. CDR3 in DNA: TGTGCCAGCAGCATACAACAGGGGGTTGAGCAGTTCTTC. Translating gives CASSIQQGVEQFF.